A selection of T cell receptor beta chains follows, all from one sample in a study of shared clonotypes between healthy human individuals. Clones were sequenced by immunoSEQ multiplex PCR, and TCRdb holds only the in-frame ones, with some missing. The sample has hundreds of thousands of clones, roughly 95% seen once; the top ten hold 0.11%. The sequenced sample was naive CD8+ T cells sorted from blood. These receptors were collected from a woman aged 25 to 39 in good health. The CDR3 runs from the conserved cysteine through the conserved F or W. A D gene is named only where the DNA matches it firmly. Expanded clones get a size class; other rows say once, few or many, or leave the size out.

v_gene,abundance,j_gene,d_gene,CDR3nt,CDR3aa
TRBV11-2,NA,TRBJ2-3,TRBD2,TGTGCCAGCAGCAGGACTAGCGAAAAGGACAGCAGCACAGATACGCAGTATTTT,CASSRTSEKDSSTDTQYF
TRBV28,NA,TRBJ2-7,NA,TGTGCCAGCAGTTTATATCGGTACGAGCAGTACTTC,CASSLYRYEQYF
TRBV2,NA,TRBJ1-1,NA,TGTGCCAGCAGGGGAGGGGCGAACACTGAAGCTTTCTTT,CASRGGANTEAFF
TRBV9,NA,TRBJ2-2,NA,TGTGCCAGCAGCCCCACGGGGGCCGCCGGGGAGCTGTTTTTT,CASSPTGAAGELFF
TRBV7-9,NA,TRBJ1-5,TRBD1,TGTGCCAGCAGCTTAGCGTACAGGGGACGGGGTCAGCCCCAGCATTTT,CASSLAYRGRGQPQHF
TRBV5-1,NA,TRBJ2-1,TRBD1,TGCGCCAGCAGCTTGTCACAGGGGCGCTACAATGAGCAGTTCTTC,CASSLSQGRYNEQFF
TRBV27,NA,TRBJ1-2,TRBD1,TGTGCCAGCAGTCCCGGGACAGGGATAAACTATGGCTACACCTTC,CASSPGTGINYGYTF
TRBV5-1,NA,TRBJ2-7,NA,TGCGCCAGCAGCTTGGGCGACCACTACGAGCAGTACTTC,CASSLGDHYEQYF
TRBV2,few,TRBJ1-4,NA,TGTGCCAGCAGTGAAGCTCACGCACATGCAACTAATGAAAAACTGTTTTTT,CASSEAHAHATNEKLFF
TRBV30,NA,TRBJ2-5,NA,TGTGCCTGGAGTGAAGGAGACAGGGATATGAGCGGGAACCCCCTAGAGACCCAGTACTTC,CAWSEGDRDMSGNPLETQYF
TRBV6-5,NA,TRBJ1-2,TRBD1,TGTGCCAGCAGTCCACAGGGGGCAAGCTATGGCTACACCTTC,CASSPQGASYGYTF
TRBV29-1,NA,TRBJ2-5,NA,TGCAGCGTTGAAACCTTCCGGACGGGCCAAGAGACCCAGTACTTC,CSVETFRTGQETQYF
TRBV25-1,NA,TRBJ1-1,NA,TGTGCCAGCAGTGAGGGACTGCTGTCTGAAGCTTTCTTT,CASSEGLLSEAFF
TRBV27,NA,TRBJ2-7,TRBD1,TGTGCCAGCAGTGCCACGCCGGGACAGGGGGGCGAGCAGTACTTC,CASSATPGQGGEQYF
TRBV7-9,NA,TRBJ1-2,NA,TGTGCCAGCAACCACAGGGTATCCTATGGCTACACCTTC,CASNHRVSYGYTF
TRBV7-9,NA,TRBJ1-2,NA,TGTGCCAGCAGCTTAGACAGGGAGGAAAGATACACCTTC,CASSLDREERYTF
TRBV5-1,NA,TRBJ2-7,NA,TGCGCCAGCAGCTTGGTTTCAGGCAGTAACCCCTACGAGCAGTACTTC,CASSLVSGSNPYEQYF
TRBV2,NA,TRBJ2-7,NA,TGTGCCAGCAGTGAAGCGGCGATCTCCTACGAGCAGTACTTC,CASSEAAISYEQYF
TRBV28,NA,TRBJ2-3,TRBD2,TGTGCCAGCACTATCTCTAGCGGGAGGAGCGCAGATACGCAGTATTTT,CASTISSGRSADTQYF
TRBV27,NA,TRBJ2-7,NA,TGTGCCAGCAGTTTCGACGCATCCTACGAGCAGTACTTC,CASSFDASYEQYF
TRBV27,NA,TRBJ2-7,NA,TGTGCCAGCAGTTTTGGCAGCCGAACCTACGAGCAGTACTTC,CASSFGSRTYEQYF
TRBV27,NA,TRBJ2-1,NA,TGTGCCAGCAGCCGCCCGGGTAGCGGCGTTTACAATGAGCAGTTCTTC,CASSRPGSGVYNEQFF
TRBV7-6,once,TRBJ2-7,TRBD2,TGTGCCAGCAGCCGGGGGGGCACACAAGTCCCTGTCTACGAGCAGTACTTC,CASSRGGTQVPVYEQYF
TRBV27,NA,TRBJ1-4,NA,TGTGCCAGCGCCGGGACAACTAATGAAAAACTGTTTTTT,CASAGTTNEKLFF
TRBV4-1,NA,TRBJ2-1,NA,TGCGCCAGCAGCCAAGGACGTATTCGGGACCCGTACAATGAGCAGTTCTTC,CASSQGRIRDPYNEQFF
TRBV2,NA,TRBJ2-5,TRBD2,TGTGCCAGCAGTGGGGTAGCGGGAGAGGGGCGAGAGACCCAGTACTTC,CASSGVAGEGRETQYF